This paragraph reports one TCR beta chain. The antigen remains undetermined. This sample stems from a study of T cell responses to AZD1222 COVID-19 vaccine. The CDR3 has 14 residues. Germline lookup yields CDR1 KGHDR and CDR2 SFDVKD. The V end was cut by 7 bases, the J end by 0 bases, with 12 bases between. Study-wide points: Spike-wide vaccine-associated CD4 TCRs dominated at 160-218 and 743-854. Repertoire sampling occurred only after the peak T cell response. Clonal diversity was possibly underestimated, and the donors were mostly white British, with more females.

Only in-frame clones appear in the TCRdb table, and some are missing; sequencing was by immunoSEQ multiplex PCR. The sample carries around 78,000 clones, over 80% recorded once. The V gene is TRBV24-1, the J gene TRBJ2-7; possibly TRBD1 for D (5 bases). The TCR was taken from an adult in good health. The sample here was peripheral blood, taken on day 0 of AZD1222 vaccination. As DNA, the CDR3 is TGTGCCACCAGCCCGCAGGGCAGCTCCTACGAGCAGTACTTC. Its protein is CATSPQGSSYEQYF.